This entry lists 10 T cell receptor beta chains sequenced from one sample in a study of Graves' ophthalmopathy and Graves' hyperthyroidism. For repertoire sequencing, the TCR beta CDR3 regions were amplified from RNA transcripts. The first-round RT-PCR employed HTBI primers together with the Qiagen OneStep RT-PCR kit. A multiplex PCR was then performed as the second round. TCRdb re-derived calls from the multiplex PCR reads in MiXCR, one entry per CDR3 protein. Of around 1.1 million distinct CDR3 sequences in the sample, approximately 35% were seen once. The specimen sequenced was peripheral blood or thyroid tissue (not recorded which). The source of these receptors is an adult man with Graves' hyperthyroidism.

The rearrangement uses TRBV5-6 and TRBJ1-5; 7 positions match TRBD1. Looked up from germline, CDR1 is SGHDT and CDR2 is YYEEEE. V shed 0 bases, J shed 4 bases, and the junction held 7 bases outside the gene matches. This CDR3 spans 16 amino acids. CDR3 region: CASSLAGGTANQPQHF. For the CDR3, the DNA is TGTGCCAGCAGCTTGGCGGGTGGGACAGCGAATCAGCCCCAGCATTTT.

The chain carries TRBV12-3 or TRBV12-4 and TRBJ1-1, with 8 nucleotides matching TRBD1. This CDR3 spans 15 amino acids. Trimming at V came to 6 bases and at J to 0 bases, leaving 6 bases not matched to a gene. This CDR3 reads CASSSPGQVNTEAFF. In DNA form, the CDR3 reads TGTGCCAGCAGCTCCCCGGGACAGGTGAACACTGAAGCTTTCTTT.

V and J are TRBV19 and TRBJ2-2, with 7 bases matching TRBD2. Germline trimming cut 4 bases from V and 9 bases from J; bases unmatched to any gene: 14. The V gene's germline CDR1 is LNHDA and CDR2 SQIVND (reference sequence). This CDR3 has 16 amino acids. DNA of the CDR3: TGTGCCAGTAGTAGCTCTGGAGCGGGGCATTCGAGGGAGCTGTTTTTT. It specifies CASSSSGAGHSRELFF.

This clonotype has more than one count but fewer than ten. The CDR3 coding sequence is TGTGCCAGCAGGGGGGGCACAGATACGCAGTATTTT. This sequence encodes CASRGGTDTQYF. The J gene is TRBJ2-3, the V gene TRBV6-2 or TRBV6-3, with D possibly being TRBD1 or TRBD2 (5 bases each). V was shortened by 6 bases and J by 1 base, with 5 bases between the two germline ends. Germline assignment: CDR1 MNHEY and CDR2 SVGEGT. The CDR3 is 12 amino acids.

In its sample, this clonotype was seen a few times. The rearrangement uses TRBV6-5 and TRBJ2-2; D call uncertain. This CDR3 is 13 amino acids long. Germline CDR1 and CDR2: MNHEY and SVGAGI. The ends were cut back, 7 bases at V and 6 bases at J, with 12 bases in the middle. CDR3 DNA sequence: TGTGCCAGCACGGAAGCAGGTCCCGGGGAGCTGTTTTTT. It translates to CASTEAGPGELFF.

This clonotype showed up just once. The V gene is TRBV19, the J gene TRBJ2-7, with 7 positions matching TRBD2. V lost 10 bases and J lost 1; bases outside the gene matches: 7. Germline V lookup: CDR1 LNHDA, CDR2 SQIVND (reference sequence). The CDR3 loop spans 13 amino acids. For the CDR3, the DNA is TGTGCCACCCTGAGCGGGGCATCCTACGAGCAGTACTTC. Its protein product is CATLSGASYEQYF.

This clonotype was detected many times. The CDR3 nucleotides are TGTGCCAGCAGTGAATATAAGCCCAGGAGGGGCGGAGGCCAAGAGACCCAGTACTTC. This translates into CASSEYKPRRGGGQETQYF. The chain recombines TRBV25-1 with TRBJ2-5; D is possibly TRBD2 (6 bases). The length of the CDR3 is 19 residues. Trimming cost V 0 bases and J 1 base, with 21 bases left between them. The germline CDR1 and CDR2 sequences are MGHDK and SYGVNS.

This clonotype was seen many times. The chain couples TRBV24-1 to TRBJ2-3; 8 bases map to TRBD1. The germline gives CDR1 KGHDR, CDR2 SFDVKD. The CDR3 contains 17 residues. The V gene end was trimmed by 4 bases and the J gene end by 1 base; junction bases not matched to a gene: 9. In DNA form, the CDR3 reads TGTGCCACCAGTGACAACGGACAGGGATTAGGCACAGATACGCAGTATTTT. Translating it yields CATSDNGQGLGTDTQYF.

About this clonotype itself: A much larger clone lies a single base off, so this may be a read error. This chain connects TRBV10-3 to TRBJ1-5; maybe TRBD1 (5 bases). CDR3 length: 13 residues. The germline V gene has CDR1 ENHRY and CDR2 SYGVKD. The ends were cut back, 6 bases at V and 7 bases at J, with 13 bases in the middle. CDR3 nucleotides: TGTGCCATCAGCTACAGGATCCACCAGCCCCAGCATTTT. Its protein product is CAISYRIHQPQHF.

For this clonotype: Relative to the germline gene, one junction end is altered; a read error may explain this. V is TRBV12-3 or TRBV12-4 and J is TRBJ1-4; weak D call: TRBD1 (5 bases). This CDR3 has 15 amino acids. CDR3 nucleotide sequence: TGTGCCAGCAGCTTAGCACTCCAGGGAGGTGAAAAACTGTTTTTT. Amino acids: CASSLALQGGEKLFF.